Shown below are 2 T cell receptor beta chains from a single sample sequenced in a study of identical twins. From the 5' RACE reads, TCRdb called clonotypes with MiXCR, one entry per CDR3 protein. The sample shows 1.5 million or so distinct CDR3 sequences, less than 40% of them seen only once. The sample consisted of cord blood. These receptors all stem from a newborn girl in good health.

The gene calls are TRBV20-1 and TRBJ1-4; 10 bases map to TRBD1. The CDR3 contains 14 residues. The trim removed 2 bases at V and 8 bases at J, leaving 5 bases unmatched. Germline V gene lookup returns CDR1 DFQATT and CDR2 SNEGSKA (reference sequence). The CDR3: CSARTTGGGEKLFF. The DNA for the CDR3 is TGCAGTGCTAGAACGACAGGGGGCGGCGAAAAACTGTTTTTT.

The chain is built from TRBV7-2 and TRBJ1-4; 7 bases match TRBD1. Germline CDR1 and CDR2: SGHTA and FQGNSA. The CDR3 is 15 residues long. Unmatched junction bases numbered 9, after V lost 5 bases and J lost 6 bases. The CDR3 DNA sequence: TGTGCCAGCAGCGAGCAGACAGGGTGGGATGAAAAACTGTTTTTT. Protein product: CASSEQTGWDEKLFF.